This entry lists 17 T cell receptor beta chains sequenced from one sample in a study of blood T cell repertoires in COVID-19. Assay used: immunoSEQ multiplex PCR; TCRdb lists only in-frame clones, some missing. The table records 53,000 or so clones, approximately 90% of them present only once. Sequenced material: peripheral blood. Source of these receptors: a man aged 40-49 years with acute or convalescent COVID-19.

The J gene is TRBJ1-1, the V gene TRBV20-1; 7 positions match TRBD1. Per the germline V gene, CDR1 is DFQATT and CDR2 is SNEGSKA (reference sequence). Trimming removed 3 bases from V and 6 bases from J; junction bases left unmatched: 4. The CDR3 totals 12 residues. The DNA for the CDR3 is TGCAGTGCTAGTCAGGGACAGTCTGAAGCTTTCTTT. Translating it yields CSASQGQSEAFF.

The chain has TRBV7-6 and TRBJ2-7; 9 bases map to TRBD2. V gave up 5 bases and J gave up 6 bases; unmatched junction bases: 5. Per germline, CDR1 SGHVS and CDR2 FNYEAQ. This CDR3 is built from 13 residues. This CDR3 reads CASSAGGESEQYF. The CDR3 bases are TGTGCCAGCAGCGCGGGGGGGGAATCCGAGCAGTACTTC.

This chain uses TRBV5-5 with TRBJ1-2, with D uncertain. V lost 0 bases and J 4 bases, leaving 7 bases between the germline ends. The CDR3 sequence is 13 residues long. Germline V lookup: CDR1 SGHKS, CDR2 YYEKEE (reference sequence). CDR3 in amino acids: CASSLGAGYGYTF. CDR3 DNA sequence: TGTGCCAGCAGCTTGGGAGCGGGCTATGGCTACACCTTC.

The chain is built from TRBV27 and TRBJ2-7; TRBD2 matches at 9 bases. The CDR3 consists of 15 residues. J was trimmed by 7 bases and V by 6 bases; bases with no gene match: 13. Germline CDR1 and CDR2: MNHEY and SMNVEV (reference sequence). CDR3 protein: CASRPAREGWGEQYF. CDR3 coding DNA: TGTGCCAGCAGACCTGCGCGGGAGGGCTGGGGGGAGCAGTACTTC.

The rearrangement links TRBV24-1 to TRBJ2-3, with 10 bases lining up with TRBD1. The germline gives CDR1 KGHDR, CDR2 SFDVKD. The V and J ends lost 3 bases and 4 bases, in that order; junction bases with no gene match: 6. CDR3 length: 16 residues. This CDR3 reads CATSDPGQGFSDTQYF. DNA of the CDR3: TGTGCCACCAGTGATCCGGGACAGGGGTTCTCAGATACGCAGTATTTT.

This chain connects TRBV2 to TRBJ2-7, with 8 bases identical to TRBD1. Germline CDR1 reads SNHLY; CDR2 reads FYNNEI. The CDR3 sequence is 13 residues long. Trimming took 6 bases from V and 3 from J; bases not matched to a gene: 4. CDR3 DNA: TGTGCCAGCAGGGACAGGGCAAGCTACGAGCAGTACTTC. The encoded protein is CASRDRASYEQYF.

The gene calls are TRBV6-5 and TRBJ1-1; the match to TRBD1 covers 10 bases. The J segment lost 11 bases and the V segment lost 5 bases, leaving 14 bases of the junction unmatched. Germline V CDR1 and CDR2: MNHEY, SVGAGI. The CDR3 is made up of 15 amino acids. The CDR3 DNA sequence: TGTGCCAGCAGTCGGGACAGGGGACTCCAAGCGCAGGCTTTCTTT. Protein: CASSRDRGLQAQAFF.

This rearrangement joins TRBV11-3 to TRBJ2-1; the D is unclear. The CDR3 sequence is 14 residues long. Germline-derived CDR1 and CDR2 are SGHNT and YENEEA. Between the trimmed V and J ends, which lost 3 bases and 11 bases, there was a span of 17 bases. CDR3: CASSFKADASQQFF. The CDR3 region has the DNA TGTGCCAGCAGCTTCAAGGCGGATGCCTCGCAGCAGTTCTTC. The full variable domain, rest sourced from reference TRBV11-3 and TRBJ2-1, is EAGVVQSPRYKIIEKKQPVAFWCNPISGHNTLYWYLQNLGQGPELLIRYENEEAVDDSQLPKDRFSAERLKGVDSTLKIQPAELGDSAVYLCASSFKADASQQFFGPGTRLTVL.

The V and J genes are TRBV20-1 and TRBJ2-3; D unresolved. Trimming took off 3 bases at V and 2 bases at J, with 9 bases between the two ends. Germline V gene data show CDR1 as DFQATT and CDR2 as SNEGSKA (reference sequence). The CDR3 totals 13 residues. CDR3 region: CSASNQITDTQYF. DNA of the CDR3: TGCAGTGCTAGTAATCAGATCACAGATACGCAGTATTTT.

V is TRBV9 and J is TRBJ2-1; D is perhaps TRBD1 (6 bases). The CDR3 consists of 15 residues. Germline lookup yields CDR1 SGDLS and CDR2 YYNGEE. Trimming removed 0 bases from V and 4 bases from J, with 11 bases in between. CDR3 nucleotide sequence: TGTGCCAGCAGCGTAGACTCGGACAGTTACAATGAGCAGTTCTTC. Its protein product is CASSVDSDSYNEQFF.

The V call is TRBV11-3, the J call TRBJ1-2; tentatively, D is TRBD1 (6 bases). Between the trimmed V and J ends, which lost 1 base and 8 bases, there was a span of 14 bases. Germline CDR1 and CDR2: SGHNT and YENEEA. This CDR3 spans 14 amino acids. The CDR3 is CASSLAARGLGYTF. The DNA for the CDR3 is TGTGCCAGCAGCTTAGCTGCCAGGGGATTGGGCTACACCTTC.

The V and J genes are TRBV14 and TRBJ1-1, with 9 bases identical to TRBD1. Trimming cost V 4 bases and J 5 bases; bases outside gene matches: 8. Germline CDR1 is SGHDN and CDR2 is FVKESK. This CDR3 has 15 residues. The CDR3 DNA reads TGTGCCAGCAGCCCTCTAGACAGGGGGTATACTGAAGCTTTCTTT. Translating it yields CASSPLDRGYTEAFF.

This clone was recorded only once. V and J are TRBV12-5 and TRBJ2-3; TRBD2 aligns across 9 bases. Germline V gene lookup returns CDR1 LGHNT and CDR2 FRNRAP. This CDR3 comprises 14 residues. The ends lost 1 base at V and 6 bases at J; junction bases unmatched: 2. CDR3 nucleotides: TGTGCTAGTGGTTTGGGTAGCGGGAGTGATACGCAGTATTTT. Protein sequence: CASGLGSGSDTQYF.

The chain recombines TRBV5-6 with TRBJ1-1, with D perhaps TRBD1 (6 bases). V was cut by 2 bases and J by 2 bases, with 13 bases left in between. The CDR3 loop spans 15 amino acids. Germline CDR1 and CDR2: SGHDT and YYEEEE. This CDR3 is CASSLLTGDNTEAFF. The CDR3 nucleotides are TGTGCCAGCAGCTTATTGACAGGCGATAACACTGAAGCTTTCTTT.

The chain joins TRBV24-1 to TRBJ2-3, with D possibly matching TRBD2 (6 bases). Germline lookup yields CDR1 KGHDR and CDR2 SFDVKD. This CDR3 is 15 amino acids long. V was clipped by 4 bases and J by 0 bases, with 10 bases between them. The CDR3 nucleotides are TGTGCCACCAGTGACCGGAGGGATAGCACAGATACGCAGTATTTT. It translates to CATSDRRDSTDTQYF.

This chain links TRBV5-5 with TRBJ1-6; D is undetermined. Looked up from germline, CDR1 is SGHKS and CDR2 is YYEKEE (reference sequence). CDR3 size: 16 residues. Trimming took off 2 bases at V and 0 bases at J, with 9 bases between the two ends. CDR3 nucleotides: TGTGCCAGCAGCTTTAGCATAAACTCCTATAATTCACCCCTCCACTTT. It yields the protein CASSFSINSYNSPLHF.

The chain carries TRBV7-2 and TRBJ2-1, with D perhaps matching TRBD2 (5 bases). CDR3 length equals 13 residues. CDR1 SGHTA and CDR2 FQGNSA come from the germline V gene. Trimming took off 2 bases at V and 5 bases at J, with 7 bases between the two ends. Here the CDR3 reads CASSLTRDNEQFF. DNA for the CDR3: TGTGCCAGCAGCTTAACGAGGGACAATGAGCAGTTCTTC.